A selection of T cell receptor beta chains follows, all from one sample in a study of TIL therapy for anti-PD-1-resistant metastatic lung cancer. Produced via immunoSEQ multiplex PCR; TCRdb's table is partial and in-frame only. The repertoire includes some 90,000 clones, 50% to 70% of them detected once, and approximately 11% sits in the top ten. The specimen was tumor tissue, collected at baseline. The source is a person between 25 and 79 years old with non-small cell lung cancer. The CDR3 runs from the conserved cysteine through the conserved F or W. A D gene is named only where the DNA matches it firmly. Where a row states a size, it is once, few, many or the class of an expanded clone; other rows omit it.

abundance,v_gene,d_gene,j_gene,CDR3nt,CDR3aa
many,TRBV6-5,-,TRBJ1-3,TGTGCCAGTTCTAGGCGGGACTCTGGAAACACCATATATTTT,CASSRRDSGNTIYF
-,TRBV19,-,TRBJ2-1,TGTGCCAGTTCCTCGTCAATTCTTGCGGGGAATGAGCAGTTCTTC,CASSSSILAGNEQFF
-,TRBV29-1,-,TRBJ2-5,TGCAGCGAAAGAGGGGGGTTACAAGAGACCCAGTACTTC,CSERGGLQETQYF
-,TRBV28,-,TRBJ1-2,TGTGCCAGCAGTTCGGGAACCTTTGGGGGCTATGGCTACACCTTC,CASSSGTFGGYGYTF
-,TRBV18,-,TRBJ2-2,TGTGCCAGCTCACCACCGTCAAACACCGGGGAGCTGTTTTTT,CASSPPSNTGELFF
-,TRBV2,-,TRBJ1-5,TGTGCCAGCAGTTCCCAGGACGGAAGAAATCAGCCCCAGCATTTT,CASSSQDGRNQPQHF
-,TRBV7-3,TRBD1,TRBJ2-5,TGTGCCAGCAGCTTAAAAGGGACAGGGGACTTCCAAGAGACCCAGTACTTC,CASSLKGTGDFQETQYF
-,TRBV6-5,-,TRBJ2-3,TGTGCCAGCAGTTACTCCGCGGGAACCACAGATACGCAGTATTTT,CASSYSAGTTDTQYF
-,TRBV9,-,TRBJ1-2,TGTGCCAGCAGCGTAGCCGACGGCGCCTACACCTTC,CASSVADGAYTF
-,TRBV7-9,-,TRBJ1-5,TGTGCCAGCAGCTTAGCGGGGGGGCCGGTTCAGCCCCAGCATTTT,CASSLAGGPVQPQHF
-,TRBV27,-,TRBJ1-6,TGTGCCAGCACCCCACGGGGGCTGTCCAATTCACCCCTCCACTTT,CASTPRGLSNSPLHF
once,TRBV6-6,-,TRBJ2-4,TGTGCCAGCAATACATTGGGGACCCAAGCCAAAAACATTCAGTACTTC,CASNTLGTQAKNIQYF
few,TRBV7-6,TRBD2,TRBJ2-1,TGTGCCAGCAGCTTAGAAGGGACTAGCGGGACCTCCTACAATGAGCAGTTCTTC,CASSLEGTSGTSYNEQFF
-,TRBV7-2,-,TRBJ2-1,TGTGCCAGCAGCTTAGGGATGAGCGATGAGCAGTTCTTC,CASSLGMSDEQFF
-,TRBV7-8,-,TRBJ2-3,TGTGCCAGCAGCTTCGAAGGCGGGATGAGGACAGATACGCAGTATTTT,CASSFEGGMRTDTQYF
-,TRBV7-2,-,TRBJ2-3,TGTGCCAGCAGCTTATGGGGGGGGCTCTCCCCCCCCTCGCAGTATTTT,CASSLWGGLSPPSQYF
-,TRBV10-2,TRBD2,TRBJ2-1,TGCGCCAGCAGTGTGAATAGCGGGGGGGCTACCTACAATGAGCAGTTCTTC,CASSVNSGGATYNEQFF
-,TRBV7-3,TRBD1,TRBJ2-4,TGTGCCAGCAGCAGGGGACAGGCTGGCGCCAAAAACATTCAGTACTTC,CASSRGQAGAKNIQYF
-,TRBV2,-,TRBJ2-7,TGTGCCAGCAGTGAAGGAGGGGGGCAGTACGAGCAGTACTTC,CASSEGGGQYEQYF
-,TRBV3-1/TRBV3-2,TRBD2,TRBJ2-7,TGTGCCAGCAGCCAAGAGACTAGCGGGAGTTTGTCGGCGGGGGAGCAGTACTTC,CASSQETSGSLSAGEQYF
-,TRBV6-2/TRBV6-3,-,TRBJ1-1,TGTGCCAGCAGTCCGCCGACAGGCCGCACTGAAGCTTTCTTT,CASSPPTGRTEAFF
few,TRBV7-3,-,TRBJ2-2,TGTGCCAGCAGCTTAAGCGGAGGCGTTGGGGAGCTGTTTTTT,CASSLSGGVGELFF
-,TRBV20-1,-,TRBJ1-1,TGCAGTGCTAGTTTTTCGAGTGTGCAGGGAGAAGCTTTCTTT,CSASFSSVQGEAFF
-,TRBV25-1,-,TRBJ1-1,TGTGCCAGCTCTGCGGGGGGGAGAACTGAAGCTTTCTTT,CASSAGGRTEAFF
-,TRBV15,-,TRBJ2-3,TGTGCCACCAGCAGAGCTCAGGGGATTACAGATACGCAGTATTTT,CATSRAQGITDTQYF
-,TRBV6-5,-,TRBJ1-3,TGTGCCAGCAGTTACAGCGCAGAGCCGGGAAACACCATATATTTT,CASSYSAEPGNTIYF
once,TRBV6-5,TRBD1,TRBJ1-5,TGTGCCAGCAGTTATCAGGGGGATCAGCCCCAGCATTTT,CASSYQGDQPQHF
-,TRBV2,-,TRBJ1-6,TGTGCCAGCAACCTGGGCTCCTATAATTCACCCCTCCACTTT,CASNLGSYNSPLHF
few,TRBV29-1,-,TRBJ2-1,TGCAGCGTTGACAACCAGCGGTACAATGAGCAGTTCTTC,CSVDNQRYNEQFF
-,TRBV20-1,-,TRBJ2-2,TGCAGTGCTAGTCCGAACCGGGGGCAAATCGTACCCGAAAGAATAAACACCGGGGAGCTGTTTTTT,CSASPNRGQIVPERINTGELFF
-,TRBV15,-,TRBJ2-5,TGTGCCACCAGCAGAGGGACGACCCGGGAGACCCAGTACTTC,CATSRGTTRETQYF
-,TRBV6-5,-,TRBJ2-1,TGTGCCAGCAGTTACAATTCCCGGAATGAGCAGTTCTTC,CASSYNSRNEQFF
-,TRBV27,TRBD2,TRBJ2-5,TGTGCCAGCAGCCGACTAGCGGGAGGTGAGACCCAGTACTTC,CASSRLAGGETQYF
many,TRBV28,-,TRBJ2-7,TGTGCCAGCAGTTCGGGGCAGGGCTACGAGCAGTACTTC,CASSSGQGYEQYF
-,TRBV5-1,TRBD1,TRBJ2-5,TGCGCCAGCAGCGCCCGGACAGGGACGGAGACCCAGTACTTC,CASSARTGTETQYF
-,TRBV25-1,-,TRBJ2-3,TGTGCCAGCAGTGCAATCACAGGGACAGATACGCAGTATTTT,CASSAITGTDTQYF
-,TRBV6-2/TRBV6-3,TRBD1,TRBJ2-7,TGTGCCAGCAGTAGGATGGGACAGGGGAAAAGCGAGCAGTACTTC,CASSRMGQGKSEQYF